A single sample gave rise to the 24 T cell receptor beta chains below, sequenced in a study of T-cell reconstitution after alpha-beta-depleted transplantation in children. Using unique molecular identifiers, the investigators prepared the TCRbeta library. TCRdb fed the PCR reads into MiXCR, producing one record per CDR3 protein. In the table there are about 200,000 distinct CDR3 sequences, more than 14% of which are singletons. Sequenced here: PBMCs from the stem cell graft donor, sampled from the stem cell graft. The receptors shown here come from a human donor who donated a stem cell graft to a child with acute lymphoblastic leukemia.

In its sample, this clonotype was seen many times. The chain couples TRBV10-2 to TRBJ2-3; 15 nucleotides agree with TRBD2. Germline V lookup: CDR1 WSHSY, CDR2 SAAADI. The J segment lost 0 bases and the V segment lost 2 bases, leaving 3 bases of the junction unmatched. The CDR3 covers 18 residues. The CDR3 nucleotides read TGCGCCAGCAGTGAGCCGGGACTAGCGGGAGGAAGCACAGATACGCAGTATTTT. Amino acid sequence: CASSEPGLAGGSTDTQYF.

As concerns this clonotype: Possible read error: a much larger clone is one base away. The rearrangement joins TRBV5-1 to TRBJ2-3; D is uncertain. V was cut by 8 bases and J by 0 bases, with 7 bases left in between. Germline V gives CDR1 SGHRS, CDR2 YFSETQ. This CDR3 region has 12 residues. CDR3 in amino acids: CARSESTDTQYF. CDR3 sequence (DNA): TGCGCCAGGAGCGAGAGCACAGATACGCAGTATTTT.

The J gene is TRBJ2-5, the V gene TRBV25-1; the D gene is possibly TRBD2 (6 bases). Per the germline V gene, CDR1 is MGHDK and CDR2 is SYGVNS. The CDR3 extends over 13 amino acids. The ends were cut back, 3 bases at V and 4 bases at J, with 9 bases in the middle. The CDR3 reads CASSDQGGETQYF. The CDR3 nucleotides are TGTGCCAGCAGTGACCAGGGAGGAGAGACCCAGTACTTC.

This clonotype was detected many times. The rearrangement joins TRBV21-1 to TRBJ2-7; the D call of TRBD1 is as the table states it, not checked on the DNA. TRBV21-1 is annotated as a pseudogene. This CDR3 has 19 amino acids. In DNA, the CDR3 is TGTGCCAGCAGCAAAGGTGAGGGACAGGTTGTGCCCCCCGAATACGAGCAGTACTTC. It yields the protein CASSKGEGQVVPPEYEQYF.

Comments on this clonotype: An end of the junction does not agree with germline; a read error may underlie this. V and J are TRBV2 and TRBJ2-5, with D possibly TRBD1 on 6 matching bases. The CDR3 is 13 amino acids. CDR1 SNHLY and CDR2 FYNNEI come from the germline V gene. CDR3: CVSKAGAEETQYF. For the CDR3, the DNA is TGTGTCAGCAAGGCAGGGGCGGAGGAGACCCAGTACTTC.

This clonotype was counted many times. The CDR3 protein is CASSLVQRGSEQFF. The CDR3 bases are TGTGCCAGCAGCTTAGTTCAGAGGGGGAGCGAGCAGTTCTTC. The genes are TRBV13 and TRBJ2-1, with D perhaps matching TRBD1 (6 bases). The CDR3 spans 14 residues. V was shortened by 1 base and J by 10 bases, with 14 bases between the two germline ends. Germline V gene lookup returns CDR1 PRHDT and CDR2 FYEKMQ (reference sequence). The full variable domain, completed using reference TRBV13 and TRBJ2-1, is AAGVIQSPRHLIKEKRETATLKCYPIPRHDTVYWYQQGPGQDPQFLISFYEKMQSDKGSIPDRFSAQQFSDYHSELNMSSLELGDSALYFCASSLVQRGSEQFFGPGTRLTVL.

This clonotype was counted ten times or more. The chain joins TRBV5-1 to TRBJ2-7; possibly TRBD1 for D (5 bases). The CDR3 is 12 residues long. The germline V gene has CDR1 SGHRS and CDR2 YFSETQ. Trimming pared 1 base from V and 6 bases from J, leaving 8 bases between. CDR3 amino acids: CASSLRQGEQYF. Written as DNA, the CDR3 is TGCGCCAGCAGCTTGAGGCAGGGCGAGCAGTACTTC.

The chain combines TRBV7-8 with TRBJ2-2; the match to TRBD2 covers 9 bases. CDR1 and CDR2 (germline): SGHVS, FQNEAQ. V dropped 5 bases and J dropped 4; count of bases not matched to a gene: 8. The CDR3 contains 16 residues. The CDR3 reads CASSPIAGVGTGELFF. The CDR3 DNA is TGTGCCAGCAGCCCGATAGCGGGAGTCGGCACCGGGGAGCTGTTTTTT.

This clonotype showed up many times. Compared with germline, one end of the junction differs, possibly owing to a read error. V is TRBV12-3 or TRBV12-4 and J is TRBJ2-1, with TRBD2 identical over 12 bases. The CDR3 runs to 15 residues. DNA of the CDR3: TGTGCCAGCAGTCTAGCGGGAGGGCGGCAAAATGAGCAGTTCTTC. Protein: CASSLAGGRQNEQFF.

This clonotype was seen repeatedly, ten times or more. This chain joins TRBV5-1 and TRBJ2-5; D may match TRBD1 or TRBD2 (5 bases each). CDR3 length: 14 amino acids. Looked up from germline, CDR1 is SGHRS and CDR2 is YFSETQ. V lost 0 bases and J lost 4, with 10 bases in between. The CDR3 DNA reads TGCGCCAGCAGCTTGGGAGAGGGGTTAGAGACCCAGTACTTC. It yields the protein CASSLGEGLETQYF.

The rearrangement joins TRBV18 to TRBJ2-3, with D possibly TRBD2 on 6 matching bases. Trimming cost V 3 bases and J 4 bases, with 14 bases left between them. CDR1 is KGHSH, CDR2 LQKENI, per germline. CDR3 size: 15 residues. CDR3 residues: CASSPPGGNSDTQYF. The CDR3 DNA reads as TGTGCCAGCTCACCCCCCGGCGGGAACTCAGATACGCAGTATTTT. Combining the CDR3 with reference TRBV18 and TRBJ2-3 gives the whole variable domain NAGVMQNPRHLVRRRGQEARLRCSPMKGHSHVYWYRQLPEEGLKFMVYLQKENIIDESGMPKERFSAEFPKEGPSILRIQQVVRGDSAAYFCASSPPGGNSDTQYFGPGTRLTVL.

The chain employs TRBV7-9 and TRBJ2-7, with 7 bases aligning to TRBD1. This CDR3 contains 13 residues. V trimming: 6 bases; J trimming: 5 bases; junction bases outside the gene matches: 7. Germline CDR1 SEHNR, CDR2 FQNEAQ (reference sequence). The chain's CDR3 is CASSSNTGDEQYF. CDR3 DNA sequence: TGTGCCAGCAGTTCAAATACAGGGGACGAGCAGTACTTC.

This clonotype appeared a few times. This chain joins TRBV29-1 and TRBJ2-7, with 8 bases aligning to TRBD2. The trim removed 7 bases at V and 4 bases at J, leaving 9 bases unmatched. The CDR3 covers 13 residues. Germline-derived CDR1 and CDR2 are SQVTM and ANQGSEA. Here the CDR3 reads CSAQRGTGYEQYF. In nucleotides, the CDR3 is TGCAGCGCCCAGCGGGGGACGGGATACGAGCAGTACTTC.

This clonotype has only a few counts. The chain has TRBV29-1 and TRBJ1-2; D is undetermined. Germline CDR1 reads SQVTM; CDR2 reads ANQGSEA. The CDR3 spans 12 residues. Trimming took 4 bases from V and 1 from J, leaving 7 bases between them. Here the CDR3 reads CSVGTSNYGYTF. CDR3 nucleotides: TGCAGCGTTGGGACCAGTAACTATGGCTACACCTTC.

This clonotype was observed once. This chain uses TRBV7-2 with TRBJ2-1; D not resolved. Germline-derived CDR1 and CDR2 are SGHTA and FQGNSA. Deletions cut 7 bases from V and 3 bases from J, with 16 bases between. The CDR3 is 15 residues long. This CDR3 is CASKYRSSDYNEQFF. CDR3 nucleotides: TGTGCCAGCAAGTATCGATCATCTGACTACAATGAGCAGTTCTTC.

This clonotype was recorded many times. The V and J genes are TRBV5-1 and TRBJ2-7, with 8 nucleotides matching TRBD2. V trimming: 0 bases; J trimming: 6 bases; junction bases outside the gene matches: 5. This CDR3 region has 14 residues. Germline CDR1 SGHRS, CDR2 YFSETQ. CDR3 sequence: CASSLAAGDSEQYF. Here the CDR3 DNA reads TGCGCCAGCAGCTTGGCAGCGGGAGATTCCGAGCAGTACTTC.

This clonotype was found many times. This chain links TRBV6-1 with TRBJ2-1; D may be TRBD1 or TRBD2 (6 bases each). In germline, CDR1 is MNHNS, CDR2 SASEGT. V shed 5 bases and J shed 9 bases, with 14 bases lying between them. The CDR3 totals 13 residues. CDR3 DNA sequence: TGTGCCAGCAGTCCCTTGGAGGGGGTTGAGCAGTTCTTC. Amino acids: CASSPLEGVEQFF.

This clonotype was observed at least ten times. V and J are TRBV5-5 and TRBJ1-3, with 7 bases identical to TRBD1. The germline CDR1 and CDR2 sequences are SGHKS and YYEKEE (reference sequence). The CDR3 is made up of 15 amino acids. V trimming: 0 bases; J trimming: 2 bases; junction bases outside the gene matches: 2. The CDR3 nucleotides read TGTGCCAGCAGCTTGGCCCAGGGGGCTGGAAACACCATATATTTT. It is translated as CASSLAQGAGNTIYF. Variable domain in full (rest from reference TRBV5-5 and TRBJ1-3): DAGVTQSPTHLIKTRGQQVTLRCSPISGHKSVSWYQQVLGQGPQFIFQYYEKEERGRGNFPDRFSARQFPNYSSELNVNALLLGDSALYLCASSLAQGAGNTIYFGEGSWLTVV.

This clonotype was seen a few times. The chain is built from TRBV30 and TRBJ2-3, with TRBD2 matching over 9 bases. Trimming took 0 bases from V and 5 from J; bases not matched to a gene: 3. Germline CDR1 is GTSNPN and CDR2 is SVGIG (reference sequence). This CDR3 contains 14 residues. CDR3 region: CAWSVDSGGDTQYF. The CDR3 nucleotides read TGTGCCTGGAGTGTGGATAGCGGGGGAGATACGCAGTATTTT. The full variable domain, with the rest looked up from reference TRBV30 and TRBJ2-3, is SQTIHQWPATLVQPVGSPLSLECTVEGTSNPNLYWYRQAAGRGLQLLFYSVGIGQISSEVPQNLSASRPQDRQFILSSKKLLLSDSGFYLCAWSVDSGGDTQYFGPGTRLTVL.

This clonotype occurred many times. CDR3: CASSPDRGPGETQYF. CDR3 nucleotides: TGTGCCAGCAGCCCAGACAGGGGGCCAGGAGAGACCCAGTACTTC. The J gene is TRBJ2-5, the V gene TRBV7-8, with 10 bases matching TRBD1. CDR1 SGHVS and CDR2 FQNEAQ come from the germline V gene. This CDR3 has 15 amino acids. The V gene end was trimmed by 5 bases and the J gene end by 4 bases; junction bases not matched to a gene: 7.

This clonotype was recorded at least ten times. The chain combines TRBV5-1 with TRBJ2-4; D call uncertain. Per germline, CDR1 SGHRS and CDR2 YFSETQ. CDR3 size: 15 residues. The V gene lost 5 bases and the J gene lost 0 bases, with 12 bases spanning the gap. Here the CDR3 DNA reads TGCGCCAGCAGGTTGAATTATCTAGCCAAAAACATTCAGTACTTC. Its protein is CASRLNYLAKNIQYF.

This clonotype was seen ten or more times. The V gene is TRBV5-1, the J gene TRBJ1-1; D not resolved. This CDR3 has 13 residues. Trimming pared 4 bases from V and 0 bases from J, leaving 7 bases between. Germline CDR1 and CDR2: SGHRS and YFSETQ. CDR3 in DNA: TGCGCCAGCAGCGCGTTGGTGAACACTGAAGCTTTCTTT. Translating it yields CASSALVNTEAFF.

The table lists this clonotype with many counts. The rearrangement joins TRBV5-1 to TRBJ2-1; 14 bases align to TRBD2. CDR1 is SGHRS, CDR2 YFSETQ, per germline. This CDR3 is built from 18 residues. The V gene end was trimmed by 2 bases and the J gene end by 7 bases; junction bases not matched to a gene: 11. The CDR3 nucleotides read TGCGCCAGCAGCTTCCCGGGGCTTGGGACTAGCGGGGGTAATGAGCAGTTCTTC. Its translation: CASSFPGLGTSGGNEQFF.

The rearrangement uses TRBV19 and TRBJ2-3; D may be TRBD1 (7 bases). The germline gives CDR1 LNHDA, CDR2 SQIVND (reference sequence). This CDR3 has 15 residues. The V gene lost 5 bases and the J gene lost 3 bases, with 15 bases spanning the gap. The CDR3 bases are TGTGCCAGTAGTCCGGAGGGGACAGCGACAGATACGCAGTATTTT. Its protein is CASSPEGTATDTQYF.